A selection of T cell receptor beta chains follows, all from one sample in a study of blood T cell repertoires in COVID-19. TCRdb's copy holds only in-frame clones and misses some; the assay was immunoSEQ multiplex PCR. The sample lists fewer than 80,000 clones, around 87% seen once, with approximately 1% in the top ten. Input material: peripheral blood. The origin of the receptors is a man in his 70s with acute or convalescent COVID-19. Each CDR3 is given without its conserved first and last residue. The D gene is left open where the match is weak. Expanded clones are given a class, and other clones once, few, many or no size at all.

cdr3_aa,d_call,cdr3_length,clone_size,j_call,v_call
ASSLATGGNQPQH,.,13,.,TRBJ1-5,TRBV7-9
ASSRGLAIYNEQF,TRBD2,13,.,TRBJ2-1,TRBV3-1/TRBV3-2
ASSVRSSGGLSGANVLT,TRBD2,17,.,TRBJ2-6,TRBV9
ASSSRDRGLNEQY,.,13,few,TRBJ2-7,TRBV21-1
ASSLAQYTDTQY,.,12,.,TRBJ2-3,TRBV11-2
ASSYAGVTGELF,.,12,.,TRBJ2-2,TRBV5-1
ASSRTGDEQF,.,10,.,TRBJ2-1,TRBV11-2
ASLDRENEQF,TRBD1,10,.,TRBJ2-1,TRBV11-1
SVGPDTEAF,.,9,.,TRBJ1-1,TRBV29-1
ASSRAGGTDTQY,.,12,.,TRBJ2-3,TRBV27
ASSSGTGLSNQPQH,TRBD1,14,once,TRBJ1-5,TRBV5-5
ASSLSLGGGTEAF,.,13,.,TRBJ1-1,TRBV27
AINGQDNEQF,TRBD1,10,.,TRBJ2-1,TRBV10-3
ASSDRADGYT,TRBD1,10,few,TRBJ1-2,TRBV12-3/TRBV12-4
ASSSSGGNTEAF,.,12,.,TRBJ1-1,TRBV7-9
ASRQGNDEKLF,TRBD1,11,.,TRBJ1-4,TRBV5-6
ASSQQGSYGYT,.,11,.,TRBJ1-2,TRBV27
ASSPGTSGGRLLGEQY,TRBD2,16,.,TRBJ2-7,TRBV5-1
ASSWDRNTEAF,TRBD1,11,.,TRBJ1-1,TRBV7-9
ATSDNSFGNTGELF,.,14,.,TRBJ2-2,TRBV24-1
ASRPTGDGNIQY,TRBD1,12,few,TRBJ2-4,TRBV5-1
SASRELNEQF,.,10,.,TRBJ2-1,TRBV20-1
ASSLGFVGTGNTEAF,.,15,.,TRBJ1-1,TRBV5-4
AITTSGRSSYNEQF,TRBD2,14,.,TRBJ2-1,TRBV11-2
AISRGQNNSPLH,.,12,once,TRBJ1-6,TRBV10-3
AWSADRNQPQH,TRBD1,11,.,TRBJ1-5,TRBV30
ASSLEGRTYEQY,.,12,.,TRBJ2-7,TRBV5-1
ASSFLGGGYT,.,10,few,TRBJ1-2,TRBV11-2
ASSPPPSGETQY,.,12,.,TRBJ2-5,TRBV2
ASSLPGTSSYEQY,.,13,.,TRBJ2-7,TRBV5-4
ASSRPGETQY,.,10,.,TRBJ2-5,TRBV7-3
ASSSGTATGELF,.,12,once,TRBJ2-2,TRBV2
ASSILPKQGEQY,.,12,few,TRBJ2-7,TRBV19
ASSYSWGGSYEQY,TRBD2,13,.,TRBJ2-7,TRBV6-5
ASRTPTATSGNTIY,.,14,.,TRBJ1-3,TRBV19
ASSVVLAGNEQY,TRBD2,12,.,TRBJ2-7,TRBV2
ASSLAGGLAGAPETQY,TRBD2,16,.,TRBJ2-5,TRBV5-5
ASRTTTKSPLH,.,11,few,TRBJ1-6,TRBV7-8
AWSAGGPLALH,.,11,.,TRBJ1-6,TRBV30
ASSAGTSSPGELF,TRBD2,13,.,TRBJ2-2,TRBV9
ASGRSYNEQF,.,10,.,TRBJ2-1,TRBV7-3
ASSQGPQGLLYGYT,.,14,.,TRBJ1-2,TRBV3-1/TRBV3-2
ASSKTCRRGYT,.,11,once,TRBJ1-2,TRBV10-1
ASSYPGVETQY,.,11,.,TRBJ2-5,TRBV6-5
ASSLQPGGGRETQY,TRBD2,14,.,TRBJ2-5,TRBV5-1
TSSQEISRTSANNEQF,.,16,once,TRBJ2-1,TRBV1
ASSLAGGTDTQY,.,12,medium-sized,TRBJ2-3,TRBV7-9
ASRKPGVRGTDTQY,.,14,.,TRBJ2-3,TRBV28
ATGQGGVTQY,TRBD1,10,.,TRBJ2-5,TRBV10-1
ASSLGGSNGYNEQF,TRBD2,14,.,TRBJ2-1,TRBV5-4
ASSRLTTNEKLF,.,12,.,TRBJ1-4,TRBV19
ASSSFEREGKYEQY,TRBD2,14,.,TRBJ2-7,TRBV7-2
AWSLGGGTAETQY,TRBD2,13,.,TRBJ2-5,TRBV30
ATSRDSGKNTEAF,.,13,.,TRBJ1-1,TRBV15
SVVSRLAGPSYEQY,TRBD2,14,.,TRBJ2-7,TRBV29-1
ASEGQGSNEQF,TRBD1,11,.,TRBJ2-1,TRBV6-6
ATSRVRSWEKLF,.,12,.,TRBJ1-4,TRBV15
ASRDNSYEQY,.,10,.,TRBJ2-7,TRBV19
ASSLTNYGYT,.,10,.,TRBJ1-2,TRBV5-6
ASSSIRLAGVITDTQY,TRBD2,16,.,TRBJ2-3,TRBV11-2